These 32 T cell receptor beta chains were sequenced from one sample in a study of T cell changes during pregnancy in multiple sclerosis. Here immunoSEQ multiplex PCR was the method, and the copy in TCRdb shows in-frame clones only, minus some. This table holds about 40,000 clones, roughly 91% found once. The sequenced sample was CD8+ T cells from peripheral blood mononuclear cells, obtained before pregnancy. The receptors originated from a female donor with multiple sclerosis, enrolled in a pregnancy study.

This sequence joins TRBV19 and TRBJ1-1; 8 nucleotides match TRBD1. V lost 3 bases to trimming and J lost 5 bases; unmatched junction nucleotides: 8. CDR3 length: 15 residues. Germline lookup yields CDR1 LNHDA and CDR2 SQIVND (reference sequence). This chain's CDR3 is CASSIMSGGSTEAFF. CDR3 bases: TGTGCCAGTAGTATTATGTCAGGGGGCTCGACTGAAGCTTTCTTT.

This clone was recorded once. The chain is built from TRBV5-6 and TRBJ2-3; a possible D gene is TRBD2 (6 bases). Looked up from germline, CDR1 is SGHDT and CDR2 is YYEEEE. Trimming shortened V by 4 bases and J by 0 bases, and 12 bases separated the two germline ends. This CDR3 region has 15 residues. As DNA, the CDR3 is TGTGCCAGCAGCGTGACTAGTTCTAGCACAGATACGCAGTATTTT. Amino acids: CASSVTSSSTDTQYF.

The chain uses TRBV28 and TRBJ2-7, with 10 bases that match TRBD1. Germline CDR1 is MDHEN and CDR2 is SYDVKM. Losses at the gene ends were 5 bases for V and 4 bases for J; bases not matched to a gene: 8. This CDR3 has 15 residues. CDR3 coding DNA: TGTGCCAGCAGTACCCGCCGGGACAGGGGTTACGAGCAGTACTTC. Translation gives CASSTRRDRGYEQYF.

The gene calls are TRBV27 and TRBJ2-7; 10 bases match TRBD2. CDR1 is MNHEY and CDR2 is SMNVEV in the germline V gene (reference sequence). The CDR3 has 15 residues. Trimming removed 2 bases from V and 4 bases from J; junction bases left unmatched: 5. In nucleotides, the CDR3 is TGTGCCAGCAGTTTAAGCGGGAGGGTGGGGTACGAGCAGTACTTC. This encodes CASSLSGRVGYEQYF.

CDR3: CASSPIAVPGAFF. For the CDR3, the DNA is TGTGCCAGCAGCCCGATCGCGGTCCCGGGGGCTTTCTTT. The V and J genes are TRBV7-8 and TRBJ1-1; D not certain. The germline gives CDR1 SGHVS, CDR2 FQNEAQ. This CDR3 spans 13 amino acids. The V end lost 5 bases, the J end lost 11 bases, and 18 bases lay between the germline ends.

The CDR3 nucleotides are TGTGCCAGCAGTTTCGGGCGGGGGCCCTACGAGCAGTACTTC. Translation gives CASSFGRGPYEQYF. V and J are TRBV27 and TRBJ2-7; D is perhaps TRBD2 (7 bases). Germline V gene sequence: CDR1 MNHEY, CDR2 SMNVEV (reference sequence). The V gene lost 3 bases and the J gene lost 2 bases, with 11 bases spanning the gap. The CDR3 is 14 residues long.

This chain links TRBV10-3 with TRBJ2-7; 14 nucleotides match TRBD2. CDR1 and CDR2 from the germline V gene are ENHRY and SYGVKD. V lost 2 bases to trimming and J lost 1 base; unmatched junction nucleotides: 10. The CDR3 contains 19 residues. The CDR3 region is CAISELTSGRAMSSYEQYF. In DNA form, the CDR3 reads TGTGCCATCAGTGAGCTGACTAGCGGGAGGGCCATGAGTTCCTACGAGCAGTACTTC.

Here the CDR3 reads CASTVAGAFYEQYF. CDR3 coding DNA: TGTGCCAGCACAGTAGCGGGAGCTTTCTACGAGCAGTACTTC. This chain links TRBV28 with TRBJ2-7; 9 bases match TRBD2. CDR3 length: 14 amino acids. In germline, CDR1 is MDHEN, CDR2 SYDVKM. Trimming at V came to 7 bases and at J to 3 bases, leaving 7 bases not matched to a gene.

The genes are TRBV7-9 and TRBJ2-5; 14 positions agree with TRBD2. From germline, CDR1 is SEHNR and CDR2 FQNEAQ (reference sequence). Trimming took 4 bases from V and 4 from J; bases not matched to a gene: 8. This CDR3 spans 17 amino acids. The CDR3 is CASSSFLGTSGRETQYF. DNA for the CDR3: TGTGCCAGCAGCTCTTTCTTAGGGACTAGCGGGAGAGAGACCCAGTACTTC.

The CDR3 sequence: CASSFSTGLAGAEQYF. CDR3 coding DNA: TGTGCCAGCAGTTTCTCCACGGGACTAGCGGGAGCGGAGCAGTACTTC. V usage is TRBV27 and J usage is TRBJ2-7; the match to TRBD2 covers 14 bases. V was clipped by 3 bases and J by 7 bases; unmatched bases: 8. CDR3 length: 16 amino acids. The germline V gene encodes CDR1 MNHEY and CDR2 SMNVEV (reference sequence).

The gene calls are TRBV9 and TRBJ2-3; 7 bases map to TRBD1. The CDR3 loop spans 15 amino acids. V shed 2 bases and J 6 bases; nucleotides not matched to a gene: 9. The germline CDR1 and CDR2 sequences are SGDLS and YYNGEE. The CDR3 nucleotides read TGTGCCAGCAGCGTTGGTGGGGGACAGCCGGATACGCAGTATTTT. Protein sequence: CASSVGGGQPDTQYF.

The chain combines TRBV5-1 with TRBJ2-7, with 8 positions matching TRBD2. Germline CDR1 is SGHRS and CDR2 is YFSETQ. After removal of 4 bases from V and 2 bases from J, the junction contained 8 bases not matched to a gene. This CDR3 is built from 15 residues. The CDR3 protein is CASSHTEGLAYEQYF. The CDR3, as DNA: TGCGCCAGCAGCCACACTGAGGGACTAGCCTACGAGCAGTACTTC.

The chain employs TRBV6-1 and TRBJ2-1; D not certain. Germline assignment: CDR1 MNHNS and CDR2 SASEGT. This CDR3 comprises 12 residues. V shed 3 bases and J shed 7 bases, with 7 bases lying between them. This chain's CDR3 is CASSDPPNEQFF. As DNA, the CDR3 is TGTGCCAGCAGTGATCCCCCGAATGAGCAGTTCTTC.

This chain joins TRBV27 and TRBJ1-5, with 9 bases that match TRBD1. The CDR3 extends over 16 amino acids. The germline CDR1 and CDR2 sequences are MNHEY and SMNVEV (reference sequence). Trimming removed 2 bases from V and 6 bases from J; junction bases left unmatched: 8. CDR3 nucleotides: TGTGCCAGCAGTTTACATGGACAGGGGTTGGGTCAGCCCCAGCATTTT. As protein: CASSLHGQGLGQPQHF.

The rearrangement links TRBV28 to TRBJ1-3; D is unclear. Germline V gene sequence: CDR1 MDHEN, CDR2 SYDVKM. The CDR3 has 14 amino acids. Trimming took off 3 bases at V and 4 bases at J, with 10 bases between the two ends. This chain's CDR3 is CASSFLPGGNTIYF. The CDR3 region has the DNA TGTGCCAGCAGTTTTTTGCCAGGAGGAAACACCATATATTTT. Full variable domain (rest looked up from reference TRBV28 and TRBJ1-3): DVKVTQSSRYLVKRTGEKVFLECVQDMDHENMFWYRQDPGLGLRLIYFSYDVKMKEKGDIPEGYSVSREKKERFSLILESASTNQTSMYLCASSFLPGGNTIYFGEGSWLTVV.

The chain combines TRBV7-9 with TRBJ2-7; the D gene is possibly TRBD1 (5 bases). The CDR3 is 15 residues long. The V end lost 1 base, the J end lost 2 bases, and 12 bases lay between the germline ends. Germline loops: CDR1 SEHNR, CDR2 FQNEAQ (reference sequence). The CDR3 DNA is TGTGCCAGCAGCTTAGAAGGGGCTCCAACCTACGAGCAGTACTTC. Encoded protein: CASSLEGAPTYEQYF.

The DNA of the CDR3 is TGTGCCATCAGAGGGACAGGGGGATTCCAAGAGACCCAGTACTTC. It encodes CAIRGTGGFQETQYF. The genes are TRBV10-3 and TRBJ2-5; 11 bases agree with TRBD1. The CDR3 is 15 residues long. V shed 6 bases, J shed 1 base, and the junction held 4 bases outside the gene matches. Looked up from germline, CDR1 is ENHRY and CDR2 is SYGVKD.

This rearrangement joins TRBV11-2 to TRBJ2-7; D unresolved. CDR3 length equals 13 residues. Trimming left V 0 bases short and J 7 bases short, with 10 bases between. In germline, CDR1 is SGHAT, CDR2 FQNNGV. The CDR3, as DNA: TGTGCCAGCAGCTTAGAGTTCACGGGTGAGCAGTACTTC. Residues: CASSLEFTGEQYF.

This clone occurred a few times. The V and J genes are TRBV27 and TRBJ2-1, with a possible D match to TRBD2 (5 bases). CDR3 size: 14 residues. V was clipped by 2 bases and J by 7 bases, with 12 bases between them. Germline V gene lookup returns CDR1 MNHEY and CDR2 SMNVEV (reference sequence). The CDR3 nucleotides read TGTGCCAGCAGTTTACTTTCAGCGGAGAATGAGCAGTTCTTC. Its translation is CASSLLSAENEQFF.

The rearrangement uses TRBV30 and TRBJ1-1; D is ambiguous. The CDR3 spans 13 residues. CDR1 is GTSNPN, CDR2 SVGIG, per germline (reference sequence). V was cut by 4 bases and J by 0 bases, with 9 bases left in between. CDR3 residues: CAWTPFMNTEAFF. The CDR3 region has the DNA TGTGCCTGGACTCCCTTTATGAACACTGAAGCTTTCTTT.

CDR3 coding DNA: TGTGCCAGCAGTGACCTAGCGGGATCCTACGAGCAGTACTTC. Protein: CASSDLAGSYEQYF. The chain links TRBV6-1 to TRBJ2-7, with TRBD2 identical over 9 bases. Germline CDR1 MNHNS, CDR2 SASEGT. V shed 3 bases, J shed 1 base, and the junction held 1 base outside the gene matches. The CDR3 totals 14 residues.

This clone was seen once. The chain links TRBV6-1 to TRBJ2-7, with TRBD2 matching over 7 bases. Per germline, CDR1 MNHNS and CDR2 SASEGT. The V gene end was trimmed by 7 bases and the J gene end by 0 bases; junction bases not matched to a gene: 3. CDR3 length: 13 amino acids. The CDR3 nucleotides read TGTGCCAGCACTTTAGCGGGCTCCTACGAGCAGTACTTC. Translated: CASTLAGSYEQYF.

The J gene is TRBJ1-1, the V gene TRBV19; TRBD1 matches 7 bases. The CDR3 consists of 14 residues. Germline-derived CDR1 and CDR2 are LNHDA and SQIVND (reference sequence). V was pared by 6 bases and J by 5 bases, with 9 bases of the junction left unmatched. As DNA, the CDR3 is TGTGCCAGTAGGAAGACAGGGAGAGGGACTGAAGCTTTCTTT. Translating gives CASRKTGRGTEAFF. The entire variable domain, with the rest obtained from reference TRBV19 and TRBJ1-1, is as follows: DGGITQSPKYLFRKEGQNVTLSCEQNLNHDAMYWYRQDPGQGLRLIYYSQIVNDFQKGDIAEGYSVSREKKESFPLTVTSAQKNPTAFYLCASRKTGRGTEAFFGQGTRLTVV.

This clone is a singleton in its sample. CDR3 sequence: CASSSSTSAYEQYF. The CDR3 DNA follows: TGTGCCAGCAGCTCCTCGACTAGCGCTTACGAGCAGTACTTC. This chain connects TRBV28 to TRBJ2-7; 8 nucleotides agree with TRBD2. The germline V gene has CDR1 MDHEN and CDR2 SYDVKM. The CDR3 totals 14 residues. The trim removed 6 bases at V and 4 bases at J, leaving 8 bases unmatched.

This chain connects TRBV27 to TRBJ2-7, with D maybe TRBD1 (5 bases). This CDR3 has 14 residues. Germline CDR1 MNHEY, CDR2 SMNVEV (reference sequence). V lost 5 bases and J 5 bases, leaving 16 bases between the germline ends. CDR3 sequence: CASSPRVTGDEQYF. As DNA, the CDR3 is TGTGCCAGCAGTCCACGTGTCACAGGTGACGAGCAGTACTTC.

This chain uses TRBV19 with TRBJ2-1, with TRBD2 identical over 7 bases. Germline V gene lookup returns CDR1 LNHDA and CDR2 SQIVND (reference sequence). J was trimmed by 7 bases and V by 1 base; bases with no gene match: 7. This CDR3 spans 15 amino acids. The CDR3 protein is CASSIGLGRENEQFF. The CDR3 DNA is TGTGCCAGTAGTATAGGACTAGGGCGGGAGAATGAGCAGTTCTTC.

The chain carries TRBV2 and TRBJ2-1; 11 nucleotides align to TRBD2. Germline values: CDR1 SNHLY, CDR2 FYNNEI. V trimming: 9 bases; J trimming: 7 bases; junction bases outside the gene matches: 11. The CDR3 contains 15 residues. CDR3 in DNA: TGTGCCAGGGATAGCGGGAGGGCCACGGAAAATGAGCAGTTCTTC. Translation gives CARDSGRATENEQFF.

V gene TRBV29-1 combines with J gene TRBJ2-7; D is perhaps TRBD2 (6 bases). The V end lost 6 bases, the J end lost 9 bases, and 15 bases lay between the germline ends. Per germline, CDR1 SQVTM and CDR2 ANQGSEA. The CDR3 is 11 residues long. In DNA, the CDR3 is TGCAGCGTGTTCGGGGGAAAGGGGCAGTACTTC. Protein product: CSVFGGKGQYF.

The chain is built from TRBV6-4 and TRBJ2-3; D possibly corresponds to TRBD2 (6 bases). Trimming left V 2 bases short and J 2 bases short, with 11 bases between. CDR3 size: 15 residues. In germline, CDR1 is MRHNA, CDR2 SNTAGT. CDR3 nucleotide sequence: TGTGCCAGCAGTGACGGGACGGGGGACACAGATACGCAGTATTTT. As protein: CASSDGTGDTDTQYF.

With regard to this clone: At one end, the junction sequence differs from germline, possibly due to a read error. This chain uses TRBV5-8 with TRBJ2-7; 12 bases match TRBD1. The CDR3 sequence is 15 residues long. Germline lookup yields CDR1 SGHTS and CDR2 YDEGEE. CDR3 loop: CASSLEGQGAYAMEF. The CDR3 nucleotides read TGTGCCAGCAGCTTGGAGGGACAGGGGGCGTACGCGATGGAATTC. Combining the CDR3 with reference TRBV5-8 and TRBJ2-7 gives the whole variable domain EAGVTQSPTHLIKTRGQQATLRCSPISGHTSVYWYQQALGLGLQFLLWYDEGEERNRGNFPPRFSGRQFPNYSSELNVNALELEDSALYLCASSLEGQGAYAMEFGPGTRLTVT.

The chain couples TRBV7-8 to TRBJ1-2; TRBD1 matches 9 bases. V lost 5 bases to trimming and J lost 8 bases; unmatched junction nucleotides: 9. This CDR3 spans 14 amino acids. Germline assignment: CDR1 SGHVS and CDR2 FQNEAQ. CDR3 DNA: TGTGCCAGCAGCGCCGGACAGGGGAACGGCGGCTACACCTTC. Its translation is CASSAGQGNGGYTF.

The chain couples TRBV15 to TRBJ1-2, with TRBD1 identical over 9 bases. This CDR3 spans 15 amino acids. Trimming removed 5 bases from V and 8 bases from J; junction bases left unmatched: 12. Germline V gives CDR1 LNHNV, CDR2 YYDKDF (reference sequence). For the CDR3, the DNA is TGTGCCACCAGCCTCCCTACCGGGACAGGGTTCGGCTACACCTTC. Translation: CATSLPTGTGFGYTF.